The 9 T cell receptor beta chains reported below all come from one sample, sequenced in a study of CXCR3-negative and CXCR3-positive naive CD8 T cells. Study conclusions and caveats: Hydrophobicity of TRB CDR3s was greater in CXCR3-positive naive cells than in CXCR3-negative naive cells.

Via 5' RACE with UMI labels, TRB cDNA libraries were prepared. After re-calling the 5' RACE reads, TCRdb lists one entry per CDR3 protein, DNA absent. The listing contains about 140,000 distinct CDR3 sequences. These receptors are not linked to any known antigen. The sample taken for sequencing was naive CXCR3+ CD8+ T cells from blood. The subset: CD45RO-CCR7+CD27+CD95- naive CD8+ T cells expressing CXCR3 (TNR3+). All receptors derive from a human donor in good health. Some clones in this sample may be carry-over from other donors' samples.

The chain combines TRBV30 with TRBJ2-1; TCRdb reports TRBD1, a call that lacks DNA to check it against. Germline loops: CDR1 GTSNPN, CDR2 SVGIG (reference sequence). The CDR3 covers 14 residues. The CDR3: CAWSPGTGNDEQFF.

The J gene is TRBJ2-7, the V gene TRBV28; without DNA, the TCRdb call of TRBD1 cannot be checked. This CDR3 contains 13 residues. From germline, CDR1 is MDHEN and CDR2 SYDVKM. This CDR3 reads CASGSTGNYEQYF.

This rearrangement joins TRBV14 to TRBJ2-1; TCRdb's D call of TRBD1 is untestable without DNA. This CDR3 is 15 amino acids long. Germline V gene sequence: CDR1 SGHDN, CDR2 FVKESK. The CDR3 loop reads CASSKTGIEIDEQFF.

V and J are TRBV7-9 and TRBJ2-5; TCRdb's D call of TRBD1 is untestable without DNA. Germline V gene sequence: CDR1 SEHNR, CDR2 FQNEAQ (reference sequence). CDR3 length: 15 residues. This chain's CDR3 is CASSTSGGARETQYF.

The chain joins TRBV28 to TRBJ2-1; TCRdb indicates TRBD1, and absent DNA this call remains unverified. Germline lookup yields CDR1 MDHEN and CDR2 SYDVKM. The CDR3 contains 15 residues. The CDR3 protein is CASSPLGPVYNEQFF. Full variable domain (rest looked up from reference TRBV28 and TRBJ2-1): DVKVTQSSRYLVKRTGEKVFLECVQDMDHENMFWYRQDPGLGLRLIYFSYDVKMKEKGDIPEGYSVSREKKERFSLILESASTNQTSMYLCASSPLGPVYNEQFFGPGTRLTVL.

The gene calls are TRBV7-9 and TRBJ2-5; no DNA is available, so the TRBD2 call from TCRdb remains unchecked. The CDR3 covers 16 residues. The germline V gene has CDR1 SEHNR and CDR2 FQNEAQ (reference sequence). CDR3 region: CASSFPSGGTQETQYF.

The chain joins TRBV7-9 to TRBJ2-3; TCRdb lists TRBD2, though no DNA is available to test this call. The CDR3 totals 16 residues. Germline V lookup: CDR1 SEHNR, CDR2 FQNEAQ (reference sequence). The CDR3 reads CASSPSTSGSMDTQYF.

The chain has TRBV29-1 and TRBJ1-1; TCRdb reports TRBD1, a call that lacks DNA to check it against. The length of the CDR3 is 12 residues. CDR1 is SQVTM and CDR2 is ANQGSEA in the germline V gene. The CDR3 sequence is CSVEGVFLEAFF.

V is TRBV7-9 and J is TRBJ1-2. The CDR3 has 15 amino acids. Germline V gene lookup returns CDR1 SEHNR and CDR2 FQNEAQ (reference sequence). CDR3 residues: CASTSPIRGNYGYTF.